The 29 T cell receptor beta chains below all came from one sample that was sequenced in a study of T cell responses to AZD1222 COVID-19 vaccine. Data came from immunoSEQ multiplex PCR; TCRdb stores just in-frame clones and leaves some out. The table lists roughly 120,000 clones, approximately 86% of them singletons. This specimen consisted of peripheral blood, obtained on day 0 of AZD1222 vaccination. These receptors were obtained from an adult in good health.

This chain links TRBV6-5 with TRBJ1-2; 7 nucleotides match TRBD1. The CDR3 runs 14 residues. The germline V gene encodes CDR1 MNHEY and CDR2 SVGAGI. The V gene end was trimmed by 3 bases and the J gene end by 8 bases; junction bases not matched to a gene: 9. The CDR3 bases are TGTGCCAGCAGTTATAAGGGGGCCCCGTCGGGCTACACCTTC. Its protein product is CASSYKGAPSGYTF.

The V gene is TRBV11-2, the J gene TRBJ2-1; 7 bases match TRBD2. Germline assignment: CDR1 SGHAT and CDR2 FQNNGV. The J segment lost 0 bases and the V segment lost 5 bases, leaving 4 bases of the junction unmatched. The CDR3 extends over 15 amino acids. CDR3: CASSRLAGSYNEQFF. The CDR3 nucleotides read TGTGCCAGCAGCAGACTAGCCGGCTCCTACAATGAGCAGTTCTTC.

The rearrangement links TRBV3-1 (or the pseudogene TRBV3-2) to TRBJ2-3; D is perhaps TRBD2 (7 bases). Per the germline V gene, CDR1 is LGHDT and CDR2 is YNNKEL (reference sequence). Trimming cost V 3 bases and J 0 bases, with 16 bases left between them. This CDR3 has 17 amino acids. The CDR3 loop reads CASSHRGGGSSTDTQYF. The CDR3 DNA reads as TGTGCCAGCAGCCATCGAGGGGGGGGTTCTAGCACAGATACGCAGTATTTT.

This rearrangement joins TRBV3-1 (or the pseudogene TRBV3-2) to TRBJ2-7; no definite D call. CDR1 is LGHDT and CDR2 is YNNKEL in the germline V gene (reference sequence). This CDR3 is 17 amino acids long. V was clipped by 4 bases and J by 4 bases, with 23 bases between them. DNA for the CDR3: TGTGCCAGCAGCCCCCTACATGGGCAGCCGGGCAGGTACGAGCAGTACTTC. It codes for CASSPLHGQPGRYEQYF.

The V call is TRBV2, the J call TRBJ1-1; no firm D call. The CDR3 runs to 13 residues. Germline CDR1 and CDR2: SNHLY and FYNNEI. Trimming took 4 bases from V and 0 from J, leaving 6 bases between them. CDR3 sequence: CASSASMNTEAFF. The CDR3 DNA reads TGTGCCAGCAGTGCCAGCATGAACACTGAAGCTTTCTTT.

V usage is TRBV4-1 and J usage is TRBJ2-4, with D possibly matching TRBD2 (5 bases). The CDR3 contains 16 residues. Per the germline V gene, CDR1 is MGHRA and CDR2 is YSYEKL. Between the trimmed V and J ends, which lost 0 bases and 6 bases, there was a span of 15 bases. In nucleotides, the CDR3 is TGCGCCAGCAGCCAAGAGAGAGGGCGGTCTACAAACATTCAGTACTTC. Amino acids: CASSQERGRSTNIQYF.

The CDR3 reads CATSTSRGPSEKLFF. The CDR3 nucleotides are TGTGCCACCAGCACCAGCAGGGGGCCAAGTGAAAAACTGTTTTTT. V usage is TRBV15 and J usage is TRBJ1-4; 8 nucleotides align to TRBD1. The CDR3 has 15 amino acids. Germline V gives CDR1 LNHNV, CDR2 YYDKDF (reference sequence). The ends lost 4 bases at V and 7 bases at J; junction bases unmatched: 8.

The genes are TRBV6-5 and TRBJ1-5; D gene ambiguous. Germline V gene lookup returns CDR1 MNHEY and CDR2 SVGAGI. Trimming shortened V by 2 bases and J by 4 bases, and 12 bases separated the two germline ends. The CDR3 runs to 15 residues. CDR3 loop: CASSYRGTSNQPQHF. The CDR3 DNA follows: TGTGCCAGCAGTTACCGCGGTACGTCGAATCAGCCCCAGCATTTT.

This clone occurred a few times. The CDR3 loop reads CASSKKAGTSGSEDEQFF. The CDR3 bases are TGTGCCAGCAGCAAAAAAGCCGGGACTAGCGGGAGTGAGGATGAGCAGTTCTTC. The V call is TRBV21-1, the J call TRBJ2-1; the DNA was not compared with TRBD2, the D call given in the table. TRBV21-1 is deemed a pseudogene. This CDR3 region has 18 residues.

V is TRBV4-1 and J is TRBJ1-2; 8 bases match TRBD1. The CDR3 sequence is 17 residues long. V was clipped by 0 bases and J by 3 bases; unmatched bases: 9. Germline V gene lookup returns CDR1 MGHRA and CDR2 YSYEKL. The CDR3 reads CASSQDLAGGQDYGYTF. For the CDR3, the DNA is TGCGCCAGCAGCCAAGATCTTGCAGGGGGCCAGGACTATGGCTACACCTTC.

The chain links TRBV28 to TRBJ1-5; D is unresolved. CDR1 is MDHEN and CDR2 is SYDVKM in the germline V gene. V was cut by 5 bases and J by 0 bases, with 17 bases left in between. The CDR3 runs 17 residues. This CDR3 reads CASSPTSGLNSNQPQHF. CDR3 bases: TGTGCCAGCAGTCCTACCTCCGGGCTTAATAGCAATCAGCCCCAGCATTTT.

This clone has a handful of counts. The chain employs TRBV7-9 and TRBJ1-2; no clear D gene. CDR3 length: 14 amino acids. The germline V gene encodes CDR1 SEHNR and CDR2 FQNEAQ (reference sequence). V lost 0 bases to trimming and J lost 4 bases, with 9 bases between them. The CDR3 protein is CASSLAGVTYGYTF. The DNA of the CDR3 is TGTGCCAGCAGCTTAGCCGGGGTTACCTATGGCTACACCTTC. The full variable domain, its missing parts supplied by reference TRBV7-9 and TRBJ1-2, is DTGVSQNPRHKITKRGQNVTFRCDPISEHNRLYWYRQTLGQGPEFLTYFQNEAQLEKSRLLSDRFSAERPKGSFSTLEIQRTEQGDSAMYLCASSLAGVTYGYTFGSGTRLTVV.

The chain is built from TRBV5-1 and TRBJ1-1; 9 bases align to TRBD1. The trim removed 3 bases at V and 5 bases at J, leaving 11 bases unmatched. The CDR3 has 16 residues. The germline gives CDR1 SGHRS, CDR2 YFSETQ. CDR3 bases: TGCGCCAGCAGCTCAAGACCGGGACAGGGAGGTACTGAAGCTTTCTTT. The encoded protein is CASSSRPGQGGTEAFF.

The chain couples TRBV28 to TRBJ1-1; no firm D call. CDR1 and CDR2 (germline): MDHEN, SYDVKM. The CDR3 has 12 amino acids. V lost 2 bases, J lost 3 bases, and 4 bases lay in between. This CDR3 reads CASSLIHTEAFF. For the CDR3, the DNA is TGTGCCAGCAGTTTAATTCACACTGAAGCTTTCTTT.

The chain recombines TRBV28 with TRBJ2-7; possibly TRBD1 for D (6 bases). The ends were cut back, 9 bases at V and 5 bases at J, with 14 bases in the middle. The germline V gene has CDR1 MDHEN and CDR2 SYDVKM. The CDR3 spans 12 residues. The CDR3 protein is CASTGITHEQYF. Here the CDR3 DNA reads TGTGCCAGTACAGGGATAACCCACGAGCAGTACTTC.

This clone has just a few counts. V usage is TRBV19 and J usage is TRBJ2-2; D gene ambiguous. The V and J ends lost 11 bases and 3 bases respectively, with 16 bases between them. This CDR3 spans 14 amino acids. CDR1 is LNHDA, CDR2 SQIVND, per germline (reference sequence). The chain's CDR3 is CASKAGPHTGELFF. In DNA, the CDR3 is TGTGCCTCGAAGGCAGGTCCCCACACCGGGGAGCTGTTTTTT.

The chain uses TRBV3-1 (or the pseudogene TRBV3-2) and TRBJ1-1; no firm D call. Germline assignment: CDR1 LGHDT and CDR2 YNNKEL (reference sequence). The CDR3 runs 15 residues. V was trimmed by 1 base and J by 5 bases, leaving 14 bases between them. The CDR3 DNA is TGTGCCAGCAGCCAAGGCGGATCCTGGGATACTGAAGCTTTCTTT. It is translated as CASSQGGSWDTEAFF.

The chain joins TRBV2 to TRBJ1-1; D is ambiguous. Germline CDR1 SNHLY, CDR2 FYNNEI. This CDR3 is built from 14 residues. V lost 5 bases to trimming and J lost 4 bases, with 14 bases between them. The CDR3 coding sequence is TGTGCCAGCAGTATTTACGGACGGGGCACTGAAGCTTTCTTT. It is translated as CASSIYGRGTEAFF.

A note on this clone: This same CDR3 is encoded by further DNA sequences in the sample. This sequence joins TRBV19 and TRBJ1-5; D is possibly TRBD1 (6 bases). The ends were cut back, 8 bases at V and 14 bases at J, with 25 bases in the middle. Germline CDR1 reads LNHDA; CDR2 reads SQIVND (reference sequence). The CDR3 totals 14 residues. Here the CDR3 reads CASSEGGARGREHF. The DNA for the CDR3 is TGTGCCAGTTCCGAGGGGGGGGCTCGGGGCCGGGAGCATTTT. Together with reference TRBV19 and TRBJ1-5, the CDR3 gives the full variable domain: DGGITQSPKYLFRKEGQNVTLSCEQNLNHDAMYWYRQDPGQGLRLIYYSQIVNDFQKGDIAEGYSVSREKKESFPLTVTSAQKNPTAFYLCASSEGGARGREHFGDGTRLSIL.

The chain links TRBV19 to TRBJ1-6, with TRBD1 matching 7 bases. There are 15 residues in the CDR3. The trim removed 10 bases at V and 5 bases at J, leaving 11 bases unmatched. Germline assignment: CDR1 LNHDA and CDR2 SQIVND (reference sequence). The CDR3 DNA reads as TGTGCCACAAACGGCCGACAGGGAAATAATTCACCCCTCCACTTT. It yields the protein CATNGRQGNNSPLHF.

This chain connects TRBV5-1 to TRBJ2-7; a possible D gene is TRBD1 (6 bases). Germline V gene lookup returns CDR1 SGHRS and CDR2 YFSETQ. This CDR3 has 15 amino acids. Trimming removed 4 bases at V and 3 bases at J, with 17 bases between. The CDR3 DNA is TGCGCCAGCAGCCTAACTACAGGGACCTTCTACGAGCAGTACTTC. Amino acids: CASSLTTGTFYEQYF.

This clone appeared a few times. J is TRBJ2-1 and V is TRBV5-4, with TRBD2 matching 8 bases. Looked up from germline, CDR1 is SGHNT and CDR2 is YYREEE (reference sequence). The CDR3 loop spans 17 amino acids. V was clipped by 4 bases and J by 1 base; unmatched bases: 10. CDR3 nucleotides: TGTGCCAGCAGCCCCCGCCGGAGCGGGGGATCCTACAATGAGCAGTTCTTC. It codes for CASSPRRSGGSYNEQFF.

The rearrangement links TRBV5-1 to TRBJ2-7; 10 positions match TRBD1. Unmatched junction bases numbered 5, after V lost 0 bases and J lost 5 bases. Germline values: CDR1 SGHRS, CDR2 YFSETQ. This CDR3 comprises 15 residues. CDR3 protein: CASSLAVTGGHEQYF. CDR3 DNA: TGCGCCAGCAGCTTGGCCGTGACAGGGGGCCACGAGCAGTACTTC.

This chain connects TRBV5-6 to TRBJ2-7, with D unresolved. Germline V lookup: CDR1 SGHDT, CDR2 YYEEEE. Trimming took 5 bases from V and 0 from J, leaving 15 bases between them. The CDR3 is 15 residues long. CDR3 in DNA: TGTGCCAGCAGGCGAACCGGGTTTACCTCCTACGAGCAGTACTTC. It yields the protein CASRRTGFTSYEQYF.

The chain carries TRBV11-2 and TRBJ1-2; no firm D call. Per germline, CDR1 SGHAT and CDR2 FQNNGV. The CDR3 loop spans 12 amino acids. The ends were cut back, 6 bases at V and 12 bases at J, with 17 bases in the middle. Written as DNA, the CDR3 is TGTGCCAGCAGTACGGGCGGGAGCTTCGACACCTTC. This gives the protein CASSTGGSFDTF.

V usage is TRBV19 and J usage is TRBJ2-5; 11 bases are shared with TRBD1. Germline CDR1 LNHDA, CDR2 SQIVND (reference sequence). V lost 7 bases to trimming and J lost 5 bases; unmatched junction nucleotides: 6. The CDR3 is 14 amino acids. CDR3 sequence (DNA): TGTGCCAGTAAAAGGACAGGGGGCGGTGAGACCCAGTACTTC. Protein: CASKRTGGGETQYF. Full variable domain (remainder filled in from reference TRBV19 and TRBJ2-5): DGGITQSPKYLFRKEGQNVTLSCEQNLNHDAMYWYRQDPGQGLRLIYYSQIVNDFQKGDIAEGYSVSREKKESFPLTVTSAQKNPTAFYLCASKRTGGGETQYFGPGTRLLVL.

This chain connects TRBV10-1 to TRBJ1-5; 8 positions match TRBD1. This CDR3 spans 14 amino acids. V lost 8 bases to trimming and J lost 4 bases; unmatched junction nucleotides: 7. Germline CDR1 and CDR2: WNHNN and SYGVQD (reference sequence). Here the CDR3 reads CASGPWTGNQPQHF. The CDR3 DNA sequence: TGCGCCAGCGGGCCCTGGACAGGGAATCAGCCCCAGCATTTT.

The chain joins TRBV5-1 to TRBJ2-3; unclear D gene. Between the trimmed V and J ends, which lost 0 bases and 0 bases, there was a span of 11 bases. The CDR3 runs 16 residues. Per germline, CDR1 SGHRS and CDR2 YFSETQ. The CDR3 DNA reads as TGCGCCAGCAGCTTGGAAGGCAGACTTAGCACAGATACGCAGTATTTT. Its translation is CASSLEGRLSTDTQYF.

V and J are TRBV9 and TRBJ2-1; weak D call: TRBD2 (6 bases). V was shortened by 4 bases and J by 5 bases, with 19 bases between the two germline ends. This CDR3 has 16 amino acids. The germline gives CDR1 SGDLS, CDR2 YYNGEE. This CDR3 is CASSPFTSSVNNEQFF. The CDR3 nucleotides read TGTGCCAGCAGCCCCTTTACTAGCAGCGTCAACAATGAGCAGTTCTTC.